The source of this TCR beta chain is a study of blood T cell repertoires in COVID-19. Study as a whole: Sites in the United States, Italy and Spain provided acute and convalescent COVID-19 samples. Sample material is recorded as cDNA or gDNA derived from T cells, B-cell-depleted T cells, or PBMCs.

Authors' processing steps: Amplifying reference gene primers gave estimates of nucleated cell counts. Sequencing used immunoSEQ multiplex PCR; TCRdb keeps in-frame clones, though not all of them. Clonal size and the V and J genes are those of that table, whereas D and trimming came from the DNA. The sample records 81,000 or so clones, approximately 89% being singletons. Germline CDR1 reads MDHEN; CDR2 reads SYDVKM. V gave up 5 bases and J gave up 6 bases, with 11 bases separating them. CDR3 length: 13 amino acids. The sequence was obtained from a man between 65 and 79 years old with active or convalescent COVID-19. The chain has TRBV28 and TRBJ2-1; weak D call: TRBD1 (5 bases). Sequenced material: peripheral blood. CDR3 sequence reads: CASSPTAPNEQFF. DNA of the CDR3: TGTGCCAGCAGTCCGACAGCACCCAATGAGCAGTTCTTC. The entire variable domain, with the rest obtained from reference TRBV28 and TRBJ2-1, is as follows: DVKVTQSSRYLVKRTGEKVFLECVQDMDHENMFWYRQDPGLGLRLIYFSYDVKMKEKGDIPEGYSVSREKKERFSLILESASTNQTSMYLCASSPTAPNEQFFGPGTRLTVL.